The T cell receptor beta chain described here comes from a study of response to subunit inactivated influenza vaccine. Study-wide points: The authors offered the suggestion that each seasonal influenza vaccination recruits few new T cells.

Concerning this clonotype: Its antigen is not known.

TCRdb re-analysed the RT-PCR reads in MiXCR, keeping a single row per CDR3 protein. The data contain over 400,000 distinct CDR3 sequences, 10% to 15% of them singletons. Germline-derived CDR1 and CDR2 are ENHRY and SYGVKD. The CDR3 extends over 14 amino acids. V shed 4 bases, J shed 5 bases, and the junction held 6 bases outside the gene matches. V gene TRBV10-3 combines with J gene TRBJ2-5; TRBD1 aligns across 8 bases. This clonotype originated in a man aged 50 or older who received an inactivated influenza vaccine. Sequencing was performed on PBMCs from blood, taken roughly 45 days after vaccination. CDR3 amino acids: CAISGTGMGETQYF. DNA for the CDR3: TGTGCCATCAGTGGGACAGGGATGGGGGAGACCCAGTACTTC.